The clone carrying this TCR beta chain occurred a few times. The antigen is undetermined. These data come from a study of T-cell memory formation after mild COVID-19. Study-wide results and caveats: That cross-reactive memory joined was suggested by some responding clones appearing in pre-infection memory.

The CDR3 length is 16 residues. Trimming pared 5 bases from V and 5 bases from J, leaving 20 bases between. The germline V gene has CDR1 SGHAT and CDR2 FQNNGV. TCRdb reanalysed the 5' RACE reads using MiXCR and keeps one entry per CDR3 protein. The sample comprises about 100,000 distinct CDR3 sequences, 11% of which are singletons, and 40% rests with the top ten. Sequenced: PBMCs or a T cell subset sorted from them (not recorded which). The chain recombines TRBV11-2 with TRBJ2-3; D remains unclear. The clonotype was recovered from a man between 18 and 29 years old who had mild COVID-19 (a few samples of this study predate the infection). Cell type and time point are not known. CDR3: CASSPVNPKPEDTQYF. CDR3 nucleotides: TGTGCCAGCAGCCCCGTCAACCCCAAACCGGAAGATACGCAGTATTTT.